The present T cell receptor (beta chain) was sequenced within a study of CD8+ T cells in alopecia areata. Overall study: It was oral tofacitinib, at 5 to 10 mg twice daily, that treated patients received. General study points: Scalp specimens additionally yield sequences from normal skin's resident alphabeta T cells.

This clone was observed a few times. The antigen remains undetermined. Extracted RNA was reverse transcribed into cDNA, the sequencing template. This table comes from immunoSEQ multiplex PCR, and its TCRdb copy is limited to in-frame clones, with some not included. The sample consists of just over 150,000 clones, 40% to 60% of them appearing once. Collected material from alopecia areata patients comprised lesional scalp punch biopsies and peripheral blood. PBMCs provided sorted CD4+ and CD8+ T cells. The CDR3 is 15 amino acids. The ends were cut back, 0 bases at V and 8 bases at J, with 16 bases in the middle. The germline CDR1 and CDR2 sequences are MGHDK and SYGVNS.

This receptor was identified in a human donor with alopecia areata. J is TRBJ1-2 and V is TRBV25-1, with D unclear. Sequencing was performed on CD8+ T cells sorted from blood, taken at week 0. The CDR3 loop is CASSEYGSYLSGYTF. As DNA, the CDR3 is TGTGCCAGCAGTGAATATGGCAGTTATCTGTCGGGCTACACCTTC.